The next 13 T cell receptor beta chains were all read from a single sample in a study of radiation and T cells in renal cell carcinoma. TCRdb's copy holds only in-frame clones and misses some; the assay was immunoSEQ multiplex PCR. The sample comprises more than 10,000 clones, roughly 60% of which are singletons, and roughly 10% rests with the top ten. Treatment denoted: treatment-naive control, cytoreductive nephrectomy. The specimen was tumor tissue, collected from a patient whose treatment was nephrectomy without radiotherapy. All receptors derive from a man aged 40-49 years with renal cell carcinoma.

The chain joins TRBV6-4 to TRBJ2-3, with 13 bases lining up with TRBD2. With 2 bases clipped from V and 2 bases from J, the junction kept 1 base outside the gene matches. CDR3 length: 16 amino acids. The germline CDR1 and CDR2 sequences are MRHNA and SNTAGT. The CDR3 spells CASSDGTSGDTDTQYF. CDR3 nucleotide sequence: TGTGCCAGCAGTGACGGGACTAGCGGGGACACAGATACGCAGTATTTT.

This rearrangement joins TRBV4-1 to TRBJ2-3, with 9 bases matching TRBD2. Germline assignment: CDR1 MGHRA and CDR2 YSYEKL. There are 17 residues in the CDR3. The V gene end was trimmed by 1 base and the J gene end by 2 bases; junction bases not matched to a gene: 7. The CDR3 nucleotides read TGCGCCAGCAGCCAAGGGAGCGGGAGGCTACTCACAGATACGCAGTATTTT. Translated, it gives CASSQGSGRLLTDTQYF.

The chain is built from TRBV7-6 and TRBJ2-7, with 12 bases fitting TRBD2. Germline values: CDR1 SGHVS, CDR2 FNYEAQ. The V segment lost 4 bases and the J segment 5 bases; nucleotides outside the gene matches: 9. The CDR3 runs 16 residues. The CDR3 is CASSSTSGRLLHEQYF. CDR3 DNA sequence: TGTGCCAGCAGCTCCACTAGCGGGAGGCTGTTGCACGAGCAGTACTTC.

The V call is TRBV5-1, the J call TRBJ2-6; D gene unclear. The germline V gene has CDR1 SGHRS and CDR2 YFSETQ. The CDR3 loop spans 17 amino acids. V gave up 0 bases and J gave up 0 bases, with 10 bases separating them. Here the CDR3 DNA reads TGCGCCAGCAGCTTGGAAGCTGGCGTCTCTGGGGCCAACGTCCTGACTTTC. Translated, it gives CASSLEAGVSGANVLTF.

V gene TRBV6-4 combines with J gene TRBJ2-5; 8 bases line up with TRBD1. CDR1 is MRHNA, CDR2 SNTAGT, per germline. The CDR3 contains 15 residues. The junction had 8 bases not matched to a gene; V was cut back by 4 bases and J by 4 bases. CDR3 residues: CASSARTGRGETQYF. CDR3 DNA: TGTGCCAGCAGTGCCCGGACAGGGCGGGGAGAGACCCAGTACTTC.

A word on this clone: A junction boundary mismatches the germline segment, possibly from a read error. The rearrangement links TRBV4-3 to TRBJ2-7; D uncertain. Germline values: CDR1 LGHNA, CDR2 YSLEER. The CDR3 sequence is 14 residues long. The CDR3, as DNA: TGCGCCAGCAGCCAAGATCAGCTGACCTACGGGCAGTACTTC. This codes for CASSQDQLTYGQYF.

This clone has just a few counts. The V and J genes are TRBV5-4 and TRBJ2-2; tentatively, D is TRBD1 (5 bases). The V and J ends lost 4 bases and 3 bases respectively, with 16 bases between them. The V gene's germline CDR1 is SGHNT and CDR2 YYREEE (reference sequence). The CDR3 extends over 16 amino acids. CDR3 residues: CASSLTTVRDTGELFF. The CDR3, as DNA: TGTGCCAGCAGCCTAACGACAGTAAGGGACACCGGGGAGCTGTTTTTT.

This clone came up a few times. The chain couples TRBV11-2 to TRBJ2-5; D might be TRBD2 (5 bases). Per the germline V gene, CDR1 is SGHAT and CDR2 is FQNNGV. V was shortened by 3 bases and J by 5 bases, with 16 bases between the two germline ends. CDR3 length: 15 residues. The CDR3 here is CASSFGGLNGETQYF. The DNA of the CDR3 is TGTGCCAGCAGCTTTGGCGGACTGAACGGGGAGACCCAGTACTTC.

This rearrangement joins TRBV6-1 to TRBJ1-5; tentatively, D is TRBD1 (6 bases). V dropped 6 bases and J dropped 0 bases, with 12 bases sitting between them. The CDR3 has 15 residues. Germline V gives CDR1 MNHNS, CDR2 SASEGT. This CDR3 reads CASRQQGTSNQPQHF. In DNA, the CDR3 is TGTGCCAGCAGACAACAGGGTACTAGCAATCAGCCCCAGCATTTT.

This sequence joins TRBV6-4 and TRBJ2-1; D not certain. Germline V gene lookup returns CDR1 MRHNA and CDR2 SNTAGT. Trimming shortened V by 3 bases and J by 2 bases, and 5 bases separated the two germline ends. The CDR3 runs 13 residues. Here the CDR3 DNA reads TGTGCCAGCAGTGAATTACCCTACAATGAGCAGTTCTTC. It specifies CASSELPYNEQFF.

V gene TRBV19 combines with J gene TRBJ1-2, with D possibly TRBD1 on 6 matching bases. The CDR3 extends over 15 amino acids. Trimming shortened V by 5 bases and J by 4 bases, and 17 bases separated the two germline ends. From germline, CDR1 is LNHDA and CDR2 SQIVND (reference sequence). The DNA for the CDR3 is TGTGCCAGTAGTTGGGGGGGCAGGGGAACCTATGGCTACACCTTC. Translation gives CASSWGGRGTYGYTF.

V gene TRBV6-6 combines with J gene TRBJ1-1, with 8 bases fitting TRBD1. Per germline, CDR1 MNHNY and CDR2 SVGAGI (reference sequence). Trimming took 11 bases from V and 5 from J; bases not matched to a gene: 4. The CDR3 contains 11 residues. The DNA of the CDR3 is TGTGCCGGACAGGGAGGAACTGAAGCTTTCTTT. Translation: CAGQGGTEAFF.

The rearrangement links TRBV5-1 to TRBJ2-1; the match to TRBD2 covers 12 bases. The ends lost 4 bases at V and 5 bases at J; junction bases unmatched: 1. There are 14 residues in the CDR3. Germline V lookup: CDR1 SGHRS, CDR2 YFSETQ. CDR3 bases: TGCGCCAGCAGCCGGACTAGCGGGAACAATGAGCAGTTCTTC. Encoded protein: CASSRTSGNNEQFF.